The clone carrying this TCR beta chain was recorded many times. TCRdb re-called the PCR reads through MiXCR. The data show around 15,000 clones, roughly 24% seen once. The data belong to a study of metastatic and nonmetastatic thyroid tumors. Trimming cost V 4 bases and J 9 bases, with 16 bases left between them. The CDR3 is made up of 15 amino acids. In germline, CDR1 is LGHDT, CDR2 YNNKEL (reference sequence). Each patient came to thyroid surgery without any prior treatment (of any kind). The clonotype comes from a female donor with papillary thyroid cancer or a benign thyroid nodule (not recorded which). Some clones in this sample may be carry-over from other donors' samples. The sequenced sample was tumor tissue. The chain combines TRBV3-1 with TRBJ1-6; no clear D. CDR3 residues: CASSPARSVGSPLHF. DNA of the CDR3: TGTGCCAGCAGCCCTGCCCGGTCAGTGGGTTCACCCCTCCACTTT.